Sequencing of this T cell receptor beta chain was carried out in a study of regulatory T cells in long-lasting Graves disease. The CDR3 is 15 residues long. Germline CDR1 SGHTA, CDR2 FQGNSA. V was pared by 3 bases and J by 0 bases, with 9 bases between. Time point of the sample: persistent/refractory GD, antithyroid drugs over 5 years with positive TRAb. TCR sequences were obtained from RNA taken from PBMCs. Investigators prepared the TCR beta libraries by applying iRepertoire HTBI primers and Arm-PCR of CDR3 regions. MiXCR, applied by TCRdb to the multiplex PCR reads, yields one record per CDR3 protein. Found here are approximately 500,000 distinct CDR3 sequences, roughly 21% of them singletons; the top ten hold 7.1%.

Source: peripheral blood mononuclear cells (PBMCs), taken when the disease was refractory, from a patient treated with antithyroid drugs. The rearrangement uses TRBV7-2 and TRBJ1-3, with D hard to call. This TCR derives from a female donor with Graves disease. The CDR3 nucleotides read TGTGCCAGCAGCTTCACTTCCAGCTCTGGAAACACCATATATTTT. Protein product: CASSFTSSSGNTIYF.